The T cell receptor (beta chain) described here comes from a study of OX40 agonist ivuxolimab in advanced cancers. Background on the study: Ivuxolimab is an agonistic anti-OX40 (CD134) antibody, and patients were treated with it. Anti-PD-1, anti-PD-L1 or anti-CTLA-4 therapy given earlier was allowed, and around 40% had some.

The V end lost 5 bases, the J end lost 6 bases, and 12 bases lay between the germline ends. There are 13 residues in the CDR3. Germline assignment: CDR1 SGHDT and CDR2 YYEEEE. Repertoires were generated with immunoSEQ multiplex PCR, while TCRdb's copy carries only in-frame clones and drops some. This sample yields more than 65,000 clones, of which about 90% are seen a single time; 8.5% to 9% belongs to the top ten. The chain recombines TRBV5-6 with TRBJ1-5; tentative D call: TRBD1 (6 bases). This receptor was identified in an adult with an advanced solid tumor such as melanoma, head and neck, liver or kidney cancer. The specimen comprised CD4+ or CD8+ T cells sorted from blood, sampled in a trial of the OX40 agonist ivuxolimab. CDR3 amino acids: CASSEGTTQPQHF. CDR3 coding DNA: TGTGCCAGCAGTGAAGGGACAACTCAGCCCCAGCATTTT.